This is a list of T cell receptor beta chains from one sample in a study of blood T cell repertoires in COVID-19. Only in-frame clones appear in the TCRdb table, and some are missing; sequencing was by immunoSEQ multiplex PCR. The sample holds over 35,000 clones, almost 95% seen once. The sequenced sample consisted of peripheral blood. The receptors were sampled from a man aged 45-65 years with active COVID-19. The CDR3 runs from the conserved cysteine through the conserved F or W. The D gene is left open where the match is weak. Expanded clones are given a class, and other clones once, few, many or no size at all.

v_gene: TRBV14
abundance: NA
d_gene: NA
j_gene: TRBJ1-2
CDR3aa: CASSQGAGYTF
CDR3nt: TGTGCCAGCAGCCAAGGAGCTGGCTACACCTTC

v_gene: TRBV30
abundance: NA
d_gene: TRBD2
j_gene: TRBJ2-2
CDR3aa: CAWRGLAGAFTGELFF
CDR3nt: TGTGCCTGGAGGGGGCTAGCGGGAGCCTTCACCGGGGAGCTGTTTTTT

v_gene: TRBV7-3
abundance: NA
d_gene: NA
j_gene: TRBJ1-6
CDR3aa: CASSWTGPGGNSPLHF
CDR3nt: TGTGCCAGCAGCTGGACCGGACCGGGGGGTAATTCACCCCTCCACTTT

v_gene: TRBV28
abundance: NA
d_gene: NA
j_gene: TRBJ2-1
CDR3aa: CASSGENYNEQFF
CDR3nt: TGTGCCAGCAGTGGGGAGAACTACAATGAGCAGTTCTTC

v_gene: TRBV28
abundance: NA
d_gene: NA
j_gene: TRBJ2-3
CDR3aa: CASSFISGSTDTQYF
CDR3nt: TGTGCCAGCAGTTTCATCAGCGGGAGCACAGATACGCAGTATTTT

v_gene: TRBV30
abundance: NA
d_gene: NA
j_gene: TRBJ1-5
CDR3aa: CAWSVRGEQPQHF
CDR3nt: TGTGCCTGGAGTGTACGGGGGGAACAGCCCCAGCATTTT

v_gene: TRBV28
abundance: NA
d_gene: TRBD1
j_gene: TRBJ1-5
CDR3aa: CASSFDRARQPQHF
CDR3nt: TGTGCCAGCAGTTTCGACAGGGCGAGACAGCCCCAGCATTTT

v_gene: TRBV10-1
abundance: NA
d_gene: NA
j_gene: TRBJ2-1
CDR3aa: CASSESRENEQFF
CDR3nt: TGCGCCAGCAGTGAGAGTAGGGAGAATGAGCAGTTCTTC

v_gene: TRBV10-3
abundance: NA
d_gene: TRBD2
j_gene: TRBJ2-1
CDR3aa: CAISESAGGENEQFF
CDR3nt: TGTGCCATCAGTGAGTCGGCGGGAGGGGAAAATGAGCAGTTCTTC

v_gene: TRBV5-5
abundance: NA
d_gene: TRBD1
j_gene: TRBJ1-2
CDR3aa: CASSRQGSYGYTF
CDR3nt: TGTGCCAGCAGTCGACAGGGAAGCTATGGCTACACCTTC

v_gene: TRBV10-1
abundance: few
d_gene: NA
j_gene: TRBJ1-3
CDR3aa: CASSESRTEGNTIYF
CDR3nt: TGCGCCAGCAGTGAGTCGAGGACAGAAGGAAACACCATATATTTT

v_gene: TRBV6-2/TRBV6-3
abundance: NA
d_gene: TRBD2
j_gene: TRBJ2-7
CDR3aa: CASSRSAGVNEQYF
CDR3nt: TGTGCCAGCAGTCGATCAGCGGGAGTTAACGAGCAGTACTTC

v_gene: TRBV24-1
abundance: NA
d_gene: NA
j_gene: TRBJ2-1
CDR3aa: CATRDRNNEQFF
CDR3nt: TGTGCCACCAGGGACAGAAACAATGAGCAGTTCTTC

v_gene: TRBV2
abundance: NA
d_gene: TRBD1
j_gene: TRBJ1-2
CDR3aa: CASSPPGQVYGYTF
CDR3nt: TGTGCCAGCAGTCCCCCAGGACAGGTCTATGGCTACACCTTC

v_gene: TRBV29-1
abundance: NA
d_gene: NA
j_gene: TRBJ2-7
CDR3aa: CSVLERESSYEQYF
CDR3nt: TGCAGCGTTCTGGAGCGAGAAAGCTCCTACGAGCAGTACTTC

v_gene: TRBV7-3
abundance: NA
d_gene: TRBD1
j_gene: TRBJ2-1
CDR3aa: CASSPTTGTVWSSSYNEQFF
CDR3nt: TGTGCCAGCAGCCCCACGACAGGGACAGTTTGGAGTAGCTCCTACAATGAGCAGTTCTTC